A selection of T cell receptor beta chains follows, all from one sample in a study of blood T cell repertoires in COVID-19. The data were produced by immunoSEQ multiplex PCR, yet TCRdb's version contains in-frame clones alone and is incomplete. The data show approximately 150,000 clones, 70% to 85% seen once. Sequencing was done on a sample of peripheral blood. Receptor source: a man between 60 and 75 years old with active or convalescent COVID-19. Each CDR3 is given with its conserved first and last residue. D genes are given only for firm matches. Only some rows state a clone size, as once, few, many or a class for expanded clones.

J gene | clone size | CDR3 length | V gene | D gene | CDR3 DNA | CDR3 protein
TRBJ1-3 | . | 15 | TRBV3-1/TRBV3-2 | . | TGTGCCAGCATAGGGGCCGACTTCTCTGGAAACACCATATATTTT | CASIGADFSGNTIYF
TRBJ2-5 | . | 12 | TRBV19 | . | TGTGCCAGTAGCCCCCTCGGGGAGACCCAGTACTTC | CASSPLGETQYF
TRBJ1-6 | . | 15 | TRBV30 | . | TGTGCCTGGAGTGTACGGGAGTTTGGGAATTCACCCCTCCACTTT | CAWSVREFGNSPLHF
TRBJ1-3 | few | 15 | TRBV11-2 | TRBD1 | TGTGCCAGCAGCGCGATCAGGGGGTACGGAAACACCATATATTTT | CASSAIRGYGNTIYF
TRBJ2-1 | . | 15 | TRBV20-1 | TRBD2 | TGCAGTGCTAGTGGCGGGAGTAGCTCCTACAATGAGCAGTTCTTC | CSASGGSSSYNEQFF
TRBJ1-5 | . | 16 | TRBV6-1 | . | TGTGCCAGCAGTGAATTGGCAGAAAATAGCAATCAGCCCCAGCATTTT | CASSELAENSNQPQHF
TRBJ1-5 | . | 13 | TRBV29-1 | TRBD1 | TGCAGCGTTGCGACAGGGGTAAATCAGCCCCAGCATTTT | CSVATGVNQPQHF
TRBJ2-1 | once | 15 | TRBV27 | TRBD2 | TGTGCCAGCAGTTGGGGACTAGCGGATATCAATGAGCAGTTCTTC | CASSWGLADINEQFF
TRBJ2-1 | . | 15 | TRBV21-1 | . | TGTGCCAGCAGCAAAGCTGCCCAGGGTAACAATGAGCAGTTCTTC | CASSKAAQGNNEQFF
TRBJ2-5 | . | 14 | TRBV27 | . | TGTGCCAGCAGTCCCCGGGCTAGGGGAGAGACCCAGTACTTC | CASSPRARGETQYF
TRBJ2-1 | . | 15 | TRBV6-2/TRBV6-3 | TRBD2 | TGTGCCAGCAGTGGCTGGGGACTAGCGGACAATGAGCAGTTCTTC | CASSGWGLADNEQFF
TRBJ1-1 | . | 14 | TRBV5-1 | TRBD1 | TGCGCCAGCAGCATGACAGGGAATGGGATTGAAGCTTTCTTT | CASSMTGNGIEAFF
TRBJ1-6 | few | 18 | TRBV19 | TRBD1 | TGTGCCAGTAGTACCTCAATAAACAGGGGGCAGGGGAATTCACCCCTCCACTTT | CASSTSINRGQGNSPLHF
TRBJ1-2 | . | 15 | TRBV3-1/TRBV3-2 | . | TGTGCCAGCAGCCCGAAACAGGGCTCTAACTATGGCTACACCTTC | CASSPKQGSNYGYTF
TRBJ1-2 | few | 16 | TRBV10-2 | TRBD1 | TGCGCCAGCAGTGAGGGGACAGGGTCAATTTACTATGGCTACACCTTC | CASSEGTGSIYYGYTF
TRBJ1-2 | . | 13 | TRBV15 | . | TGTGCCACCAGCAGAGATCGGGGAGAGGGCTACACCTTC | CATSRDRGEGYTF
TRBJ1-5 | . | 13 | TRBV12-3/TRBV12-4 | TRBD1 | TGTGCCAGCGGCCGACAGGGGAGACAGCCCCAGCATTTT | CASGRQGRQPQHF
TRBJ1-3 | . | 13 | TRBV7-2 | . | TGTGCCAGCAGGTCCGACACCAGAAACACCATATATTTT | CASRSDTRNTIYF
TRBJ2-1 | . | 13 | TRBV18 | . | TGTGCCAGCTCACGAAACGACTACGTTGAGCAGTTCTTC | CASSRNDYVEQFF
TRBJ1-4 | . | 14 | TRBV30 | . | TGTGCCTGGGGTCAAGGGGCAGCTATCGAAAAACTGTTTTTT | CAWGQGAAIEKLFF
TRBJ2-1 | . | 12 | TRBV6-5 | TRBD1 | TGTGCTGCCCGGGACAGGGTCAATGAGCAGTTCTTC | CAARDRVNEQFF
TRBJ1-2 | . | 13 | TRBV5-6 | . | TGTGCCAGCCGCGGGGGGATCAACTATGGCTACACCTTC | CASRGGINYGYTF
TRBJ2-3 | . | 15 | TRBV29-1 | TRBD2 | TGCAGCGTCCTCCGAGCGGGGACCAGCACAGATACGCAGTATTTT | CSVLRAGTSTDTQYF
TRBJ1-2 | few | 15 | TRBV4-3 | TRBD1 | TGCGCCAGCAGCCAAGATCCTGGACAGGGGTTCCGTCCCACCTTC | CASSQDPGQGFRPTF
TRBJ1-1 | . | 16 | TRBV19 | . | TGTGCCAGTAGTCGCCTATGGGCCTCTGGAAACACTGAAGCTTTCTTT | CASSRLWASGNTEAFF
TRBJ2-3 | . | 17 | TRBV21-1 | . | TGTGCCAGCAGCAAGGGGACTAGCGTCCTTAGCACAGATACGCAGTATTTT | CASSKGTSVLSTDTQYF
TRBJ2-1 | . | 13 | TRBV7-2 | TRBD1 | TGTGCCAGCACCAAGGGGGCGATTAGTGAGCAGTTCTTC | CASTKGAISEQFF
TRBJ2-1 | . | 16 | TRBV19 | . | TGTGCCAGTAGTATAGCCCCCTCAAGGAGTAACAATGAGCAGTTCTTC | CASSIAPSRSNNEQFF
TRBJ2-1 | . | 16 | TRBV24-1 | . | TGTGCCACCAGTGACCAGGGCAGGGGATCCTACAATGAGCAGTTCTTC | CATSDQGRGSYNEQFF
TRBJ2-5 | . | 15 | TRBV7-2 | . | TGTGCCAGCAGTCCTGGAGGGGGCTTGAGGGAGACCCAGTACTTC | CASSPGGGLRETQYF
TRBJ1-3 | . | 18 | TRBV18 | TRBD1 | TGTGCCAGCTCACCCCAAGGACAGGGGGCGAGCTCTGGAAACACCATATATTTT | CASSPQGQGASSGNTIYF
TRBJ1-1 | . | 14 | TRBV19 | TRBD1 | TGTGCCAGTAACGACAGGGCCATGAACACTGAAGCTTTCTTT | CASNDRAMNTEAFF
TRBJ1-3 | . | 15 | TRBV7-7 | TRBD1 | TGTGCCAGCAGCGCAGAGACAGGGCCTGGAAACACCATATATTTT | CASSAETGPGNTIYF
TRBJ2-2 | . | 14 | TRBV9 | . | TGTGCCAGCAGCGTAGTCCCAGACACCGGGGAGCTGTTTTTT | CASSVVPDTGELFF
TRBJ1-3 | . | 17 | TRBV3-1/TRBV3-2 | . | TGTGCCAGCAGCCACGTATACGACCGAGGAGCTGGAAACACCATATATTTT | CASSHVYDRGAGNTIYF
TRBJ2-1 | . | 14 | TRBV4-3 | TRBD2 | TGCGCCAGCAGCCAAGGGCTAGCGGACAATGAGCAGTTCTTC | CASSQGLADNEQFF
TRBJ1-5 | . | 15 | TRBV5-6 | . | TGTGCCAGCAGCTCTGGGGCATGGGAAAATCAGCCCCAGCATTTT | CASSSGAWENQPQHF
TRBJ2-3 | . | 14 | TRBV27 | . | TGTGCCAGTGGTTCCGGCCTGGGAGGAGATACGCAGTATTTT | CASGSGLGGDTQYF
TRBJ2-1 | . | 14 | TRBV28 | . | TGTGCCAGCGCATCGGGTAGTATCAGAGATGAGCAGTTCTTC | CASASGSIRDEQFF
TRBJ1-3 | . | 15 | TRBV4-3 | . | TGCGCCAGCAGCCAAGTCCCAGGGCCTGGAAACACCATATATTTT | CASSQVPGPGNTIYF
TRBJ1-3 | once | 16 | TRBV5-1 | TRBD1 | TGCGCCAGCAGCTGGACAGGCGAAACCTCTGGAAACACCATATATTTT | CASSWTGETSGNTIYF
TRBJ1-6 | . | 14 | TRBV6-5 | TRBD1 | TGTGCCAGCAGTACTCGGGACAGTAGGTCACCCCTCCACTTT | CASSTRDSRSPLHF